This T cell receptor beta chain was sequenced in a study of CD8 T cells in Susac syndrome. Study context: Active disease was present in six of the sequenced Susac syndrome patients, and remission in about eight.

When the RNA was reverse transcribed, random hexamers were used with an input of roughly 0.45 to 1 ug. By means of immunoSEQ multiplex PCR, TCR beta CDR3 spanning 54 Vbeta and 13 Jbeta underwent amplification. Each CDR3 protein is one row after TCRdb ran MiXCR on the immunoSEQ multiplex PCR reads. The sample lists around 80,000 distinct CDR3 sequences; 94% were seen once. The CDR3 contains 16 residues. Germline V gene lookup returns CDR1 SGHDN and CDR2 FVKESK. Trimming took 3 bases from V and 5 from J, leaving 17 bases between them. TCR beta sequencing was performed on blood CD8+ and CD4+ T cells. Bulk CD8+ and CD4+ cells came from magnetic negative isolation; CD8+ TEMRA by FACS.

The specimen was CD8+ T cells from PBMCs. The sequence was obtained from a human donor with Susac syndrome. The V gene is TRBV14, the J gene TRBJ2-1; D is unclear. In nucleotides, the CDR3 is TGTGCCAGCAGCCAGAGGCCCTCCAGGCCGAACAATGAGCAGTTCTTC. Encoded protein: CASSQRPSRPNNEQFF.